This T cell receptor (beta chain) appears in the sequencing data of a study of T cells in Graves' hyperthyroidism and ophthalmopathy. Study-level results: Blood also held most thyroid clonotypes expanded beyond 0.001.

This CDR3 has 15 residues. In germline, CDR1 is MGHRA, CDR2 YSYEKL. TCR beta CDR3 region amplification was performed from RNA transcripts. Carried out on the TCR CDR3, a first-round RT-PCR used the HTBI primer set. From the multiplex PCR reads, TCRdb called clonotypes with MiXCR, one entry per CDR3 protein. In the table there are approximately 500,000 distinct CDR3 sequences, 46% of which are singletons. As to this clonotype: Its antigen is unknown. One junction end does not reproduce the germline sequence, and a read error may be involved.

The V gene is TRBV4-1, the J gene TRBJ2-2; a weak D match, TRBD2 (6 bases). The sequence came from a woman aged 18-29 years with Graves' hyperthyroidism. Sequencing was performed on peripheral blood or thyroid tissue (not recorded which). The CDR3 DNA is TGCGCCAGCGGCCAAGGACTAAAGAACACCGGGGAGCTGTTTTTT. Translation: CASGQGLKNTGELFF.